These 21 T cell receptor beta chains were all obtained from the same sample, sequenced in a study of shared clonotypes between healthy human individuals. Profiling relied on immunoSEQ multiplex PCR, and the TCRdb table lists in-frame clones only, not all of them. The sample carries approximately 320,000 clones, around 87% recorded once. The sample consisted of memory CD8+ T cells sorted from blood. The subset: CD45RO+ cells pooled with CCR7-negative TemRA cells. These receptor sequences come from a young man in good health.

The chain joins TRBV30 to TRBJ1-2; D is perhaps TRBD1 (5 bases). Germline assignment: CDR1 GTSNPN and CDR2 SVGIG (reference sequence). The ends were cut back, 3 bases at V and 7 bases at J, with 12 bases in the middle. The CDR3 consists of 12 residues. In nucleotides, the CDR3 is TGTGCCTGGAGCGGACAAGTTTTTGGCTACACCTTC. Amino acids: CAWSGQVFGYTF.

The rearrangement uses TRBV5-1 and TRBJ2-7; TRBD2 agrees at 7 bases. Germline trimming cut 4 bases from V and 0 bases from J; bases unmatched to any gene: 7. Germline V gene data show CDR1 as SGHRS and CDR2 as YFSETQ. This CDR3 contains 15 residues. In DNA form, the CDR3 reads TGCGCCAGCAGCCCGAGCGGGACCGACTCCTACGAGCAGTACTTC. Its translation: CASSPSGTDSYEQYF.

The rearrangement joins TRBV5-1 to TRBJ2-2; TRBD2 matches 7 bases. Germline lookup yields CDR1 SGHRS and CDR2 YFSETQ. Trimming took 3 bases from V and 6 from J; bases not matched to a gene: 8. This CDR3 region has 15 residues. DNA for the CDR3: TGCGCCAGCAGCTCCGGACTAGTCTCGGCCGGGGAGCTGTTTTTT. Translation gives CASSSGLVSAGELFF.

The CDR3 loop reads CASSLAGLQETQYF. The DNA of the CDR3 is TGTGCCAGCAGCTTAGCCGGGTTACAAGAGACCCAGTACTTC. The rearrangement links TRBV11-3 to TRBJ2-5; no clear D gene. The CDR3 extends over 14 amino acids. V was trimmed by 1 base and J by 2 bases, leaving 8 bases between them. Germline lookup yields CDR1 SGHNT and CDR2 YENEEA.

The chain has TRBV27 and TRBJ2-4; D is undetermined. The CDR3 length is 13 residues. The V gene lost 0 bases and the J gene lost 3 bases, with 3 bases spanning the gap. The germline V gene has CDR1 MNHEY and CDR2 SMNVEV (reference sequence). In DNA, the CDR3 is TGTGCCAGCAGTTTATCGATCAAAAACATTCAGTACTTC. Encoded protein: CASSLSIKNIQYF.

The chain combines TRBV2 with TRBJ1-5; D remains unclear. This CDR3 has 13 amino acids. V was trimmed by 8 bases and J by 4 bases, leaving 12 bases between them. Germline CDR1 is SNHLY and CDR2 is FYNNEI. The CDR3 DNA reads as TGTGCCAGCTCCGGAGGGCTGAATCAGCCCCAGCATTTT. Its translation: CASSGGLNQPQHF. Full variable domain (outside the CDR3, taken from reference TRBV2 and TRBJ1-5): EPEVTQTPSHQVTQMGQEVILRCVPISNHLYFYWYRQILGQKVEFLVSFYNNEISEKSEIFDDQFSVERPDGSNFTLKIRSTKLEDSAMYFCASSGGLNQPQHFGDGTRLSIL.

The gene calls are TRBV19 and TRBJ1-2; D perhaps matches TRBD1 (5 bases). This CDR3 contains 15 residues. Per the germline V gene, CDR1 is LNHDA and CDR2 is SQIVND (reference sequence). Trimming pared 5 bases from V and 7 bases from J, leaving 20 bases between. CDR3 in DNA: TGTGCCAGTAGTGCCCGGGCAGGGCCCCTATCTGGCTACACCTTC. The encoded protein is CASSARAGPLSGYTF.

The CDR3 region has the DNA TGTGCCAGCAGTGATCGGGACGGACTATCCTACAATGAGCAGTTCTTC. This codes for CASSDRDGLSYNEQFF. The chain is built from TRBV28 and TRBJ2-1; D perhaps matches TRBD2 (6 bases). The CDR3 extends over 16 amino acids. V lost 5 bases and J 1 base, leaving 15 bases between the germline ends. Per germline, CDR1 MDHEN and CDR2 SYDVKM.

CDR3 loop: CASSTEAGRGSPLHF. Written as DNA, the CDR3 is TGTGCCAGCAGCACCGAGGCCGGGAGGGGTTCACCCCTCCACTTT. The genes are TRBV11-2 and TRBJ1-6; D is possibly TRBD1 (5 bases). This CDR3 comprises 15 residues. Trimming removed 5 bases at V and 9 bases at J, with 17 bases between. Germline-derived CDR1 and CDR2 are SGHAT and FQNNGV.

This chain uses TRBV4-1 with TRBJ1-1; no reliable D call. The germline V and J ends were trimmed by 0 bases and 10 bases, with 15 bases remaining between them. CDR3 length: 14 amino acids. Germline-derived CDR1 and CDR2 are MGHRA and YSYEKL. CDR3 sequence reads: CASSQETGGIRAFF. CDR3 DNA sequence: TGCGCCAGCAGCCAAGAAACCGGTGGCATACGAGCTTTCTTT.

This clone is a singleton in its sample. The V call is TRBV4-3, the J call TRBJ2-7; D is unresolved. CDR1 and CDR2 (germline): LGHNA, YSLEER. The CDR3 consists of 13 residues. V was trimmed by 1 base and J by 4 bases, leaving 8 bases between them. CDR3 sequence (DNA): TGCGCCAGCAGCCAAGTGAATGGGTACGAGCAGTACTTC. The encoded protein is CASSQVNGYEQYF.

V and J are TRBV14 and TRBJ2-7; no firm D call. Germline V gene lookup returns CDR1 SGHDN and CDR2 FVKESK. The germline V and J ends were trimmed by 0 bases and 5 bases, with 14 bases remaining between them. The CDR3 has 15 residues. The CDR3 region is CASSQDWQAIHEQYF. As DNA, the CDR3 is TGTGCCAGCAGCCAAGATTGGCAGGCCATCCACGAGCAGTACTTC. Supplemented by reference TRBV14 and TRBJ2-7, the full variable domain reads EAGVTQFPSHSVIEKGQTVTLRCDPISGHDNLYWYRRVMGKEIKFLLHFVKESKQDESGMPNNRFLAERTGGTYSTLKVQPAELEDSGVYFCASSQDWQAIHEQYFGPGTRLTVT.

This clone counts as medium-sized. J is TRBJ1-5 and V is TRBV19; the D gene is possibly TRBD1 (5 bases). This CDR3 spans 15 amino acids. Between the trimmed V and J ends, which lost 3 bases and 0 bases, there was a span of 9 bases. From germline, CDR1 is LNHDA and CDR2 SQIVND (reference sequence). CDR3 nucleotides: TGTGCCAGTAGTATCCAAGGGGTTAGCAATCAGCCCCAGCATTTT. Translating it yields CASSIQGVSNQPQHF. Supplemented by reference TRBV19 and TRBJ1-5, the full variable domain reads DGGITQSPKYLFRKEGQNVTLSCEQNLNHDAMYWYRQDPGQGLRLIYYSQIVNDFQKGDIAEGYSVSREKKESFPLTVTSAQKNPTAFYLCASSIQGVSNQPQHFGDGTRLSIL.

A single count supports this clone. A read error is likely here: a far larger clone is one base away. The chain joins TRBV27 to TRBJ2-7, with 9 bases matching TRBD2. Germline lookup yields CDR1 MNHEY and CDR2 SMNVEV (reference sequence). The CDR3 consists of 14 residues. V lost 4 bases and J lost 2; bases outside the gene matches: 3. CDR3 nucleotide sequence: TGTGCCAGCAGTTGCGGGGGGGCCCCCTACGAGCAGTACTTC. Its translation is CASSCGGAPYEQYF.

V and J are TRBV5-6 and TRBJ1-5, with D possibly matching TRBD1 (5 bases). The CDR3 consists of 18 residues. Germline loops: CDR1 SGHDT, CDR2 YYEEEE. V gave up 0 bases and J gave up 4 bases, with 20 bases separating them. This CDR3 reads CASSLATRDPGLNQPQHF. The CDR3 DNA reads TGTGCCAGCAGCTTGGCGACCCGGGACCCTGGGTTGAATCAGCCCCAGCATTTT.

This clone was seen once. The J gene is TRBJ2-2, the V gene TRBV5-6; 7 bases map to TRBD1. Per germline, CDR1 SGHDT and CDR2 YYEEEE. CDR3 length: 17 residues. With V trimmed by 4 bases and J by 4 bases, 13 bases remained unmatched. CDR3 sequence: CASSKGQHLRVTGELFF. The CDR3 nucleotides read TGTGCCAGCAGCAAGGGACAGCACCTACGGGTCACCGGGGAGCTGTTTTTT.

The CDR3: CASSLGTEAFF. CDR3 DNA sequence: TGTGCCAGCAGCTTAGGGACAGAAGCTTTCTTT. The rearrangement joins TRBV13 to TRBJ1-1; D ambiguous. The CDR3 loop spans 11 amino acids. V lost 0 bases and J 8 bases, leaving 4 bases between the germline ends. CDR1 and CDR2 (germline): PRHDT, FYEKMQ (reference sequence).

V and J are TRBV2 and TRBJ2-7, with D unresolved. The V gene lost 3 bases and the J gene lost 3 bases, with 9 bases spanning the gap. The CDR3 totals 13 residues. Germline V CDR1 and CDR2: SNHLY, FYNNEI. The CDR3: CASSDAPYYEQYF. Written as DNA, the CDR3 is TGTGCCAGCAGTGATGCCCCCTACTACGAGCAGTACTTC.

CDR3 nucleotide sequence: TGCAGCGTTGACCGCTGGGACGGGCTAGCCAAAAACATTCAGTACTTC. Translating gives CSVDRWDGLAKNIQYF. The chain joins TRBV29-1 to TRBJ2-4; either TRBD1 or TRBD2 may supply D (5 bases each). The germline V gene has CDR1 SQVTM and CDR2 ANQGSEA. The CDR3 sequence is 16 residues long. The germline V and J ends were trimmed by 3 bases and 0 bases, with 15 bases remaining between them.

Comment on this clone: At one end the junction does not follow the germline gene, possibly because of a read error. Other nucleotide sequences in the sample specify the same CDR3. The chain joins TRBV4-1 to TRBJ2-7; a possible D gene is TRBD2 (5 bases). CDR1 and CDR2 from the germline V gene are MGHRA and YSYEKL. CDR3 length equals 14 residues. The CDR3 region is CASSQVGETYEQYF. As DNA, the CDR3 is TGCGCCAGCAGTCAAGTCGGGGAAACCTACGAGCAGTACTTC.

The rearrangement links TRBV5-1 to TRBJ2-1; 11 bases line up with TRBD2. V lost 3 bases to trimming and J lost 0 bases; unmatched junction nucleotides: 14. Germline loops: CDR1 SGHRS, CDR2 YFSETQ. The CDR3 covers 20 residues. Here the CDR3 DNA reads TGCGCCAGCAGCTCCCGGGGTAGCGGGAGGGCCCAGAGCTCCTACAATGAGCAGTTCTTC. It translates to CASSSRGSGRAQSSYNEQFF.